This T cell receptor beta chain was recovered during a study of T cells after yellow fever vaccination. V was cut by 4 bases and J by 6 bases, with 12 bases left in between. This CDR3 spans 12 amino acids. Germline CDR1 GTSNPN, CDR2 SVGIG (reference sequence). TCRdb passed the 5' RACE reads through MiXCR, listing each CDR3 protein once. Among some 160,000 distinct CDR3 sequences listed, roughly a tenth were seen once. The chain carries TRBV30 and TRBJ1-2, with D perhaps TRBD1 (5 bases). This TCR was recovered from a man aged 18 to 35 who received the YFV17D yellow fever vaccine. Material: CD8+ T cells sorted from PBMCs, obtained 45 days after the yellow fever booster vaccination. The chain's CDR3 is CAWTPGANGYTF. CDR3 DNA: TGTGCCTGGACCCCCGGGGCTAATGGCTACACCTTC.